The T cell receptor beta chain under discussion was sequenced for a study of regulatory T cells in long-lasting Graves disease. Whole-study context: Duration of antithyroid drug therapy among newly diagnosed Graves' patients was under 3 months. Study-wide findings and caveats: Under persistent disease, TRBV28, TRBJ1-2 and TRBJ2-5 were used preferentially.

Time point reported: newly diagnosed GD, antithyroid drugs for less than 3 months. With RNA extracted from PBMCs as input, the TCR library was made. In each case, Graves' disease was diagnosed per American Thyroid Association guidelines. Trimming stripped 0 bases from V and 2 bases from J, with 11 bases between. CDR3 length: 15 amino acids. Germline values: CDR1 LNHDA, CDR2 SQIVND (reference sequence). In the case of this clonotype: Antigen: not known.

The TCR beta library used iRepertoire HTBI primers with Arm-PCR amplification of CDR3. Original processing notes: The identification of 62 TRBV and roughly 14 TRBJ segments was made across samples. MiXCR was run by TCRdb on the multiplex PCR reads, yielding one entry per CDR3 protein. The authors' filters were not applied to this entry. The repertoire holds 400,000 to 650,000 distinct CDR3 sequences, 16% seen once, with about 25% in the top ten. These data are also associated with another study on T cells in Graves' hyperthyroidism and ophthalmopathy.

The sequences come from peripheral blood mononuclear cells (PBMCs), collected at new diagnosis, from a patient treated with antithyroid drugs. The chain combines TRBV19 with TRBJ2-7, with D perhaps matching TRBD1 (6 bases). This TCR came from a woman aged 35-65 years with Graves disease. The CDR3 spells CASSIDGTPPYEQYF. CDR3 bases: TGTGCCAGTAGTATAGATGGGACACCTCCCTACGAGCAGTACTTC.